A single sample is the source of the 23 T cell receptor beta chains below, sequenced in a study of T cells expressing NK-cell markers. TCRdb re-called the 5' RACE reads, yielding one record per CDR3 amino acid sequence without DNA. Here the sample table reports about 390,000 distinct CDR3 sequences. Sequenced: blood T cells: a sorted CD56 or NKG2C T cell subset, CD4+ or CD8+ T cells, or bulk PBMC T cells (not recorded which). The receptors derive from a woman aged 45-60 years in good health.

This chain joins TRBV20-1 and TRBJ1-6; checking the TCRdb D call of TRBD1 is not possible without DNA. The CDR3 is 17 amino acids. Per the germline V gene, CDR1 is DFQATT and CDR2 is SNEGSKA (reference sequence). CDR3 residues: CSASPRGPPNHNSPLHF.

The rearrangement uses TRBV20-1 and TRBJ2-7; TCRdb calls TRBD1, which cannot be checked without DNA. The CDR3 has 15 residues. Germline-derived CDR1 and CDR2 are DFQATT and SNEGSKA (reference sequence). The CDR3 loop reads CSASARRASSYEQYF.

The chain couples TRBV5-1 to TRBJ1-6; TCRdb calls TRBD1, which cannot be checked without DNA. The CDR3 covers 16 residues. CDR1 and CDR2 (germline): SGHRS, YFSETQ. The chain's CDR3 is CASSLEEQGLNSPLHF. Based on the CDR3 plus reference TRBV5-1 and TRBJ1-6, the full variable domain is KAGVTQTPRYLIKTRGQQVTLSCSPISGHRSVSWYQQTPGQGLQFLFEYFSETQRNKGNFPGRFSGRQFSNSRSEMNVSTLELGDSALYLCASSLEEQGLNSPLHFGNGTRLTVT.

CDR3 sequence reads: CASGTGETGQPQHF. V usage is TRBV6-5 and J usage is TRBJ1-5; there is no DNA to check the TCRdb D call of TRBD1. Germline V lookup: CDR1 MNHEY, CDR2 SVGAGI. The CDR3 is 14 residues long.

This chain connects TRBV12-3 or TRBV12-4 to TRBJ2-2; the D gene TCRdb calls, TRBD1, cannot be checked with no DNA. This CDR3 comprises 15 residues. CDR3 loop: CASSFWGQNTGELFF.

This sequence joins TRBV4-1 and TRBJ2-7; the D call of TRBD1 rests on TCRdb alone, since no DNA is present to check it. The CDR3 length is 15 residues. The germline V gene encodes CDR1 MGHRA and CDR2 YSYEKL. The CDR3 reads CASSQDIGGPYEQYF.

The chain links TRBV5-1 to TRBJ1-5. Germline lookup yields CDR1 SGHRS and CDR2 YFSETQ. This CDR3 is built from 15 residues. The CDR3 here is CASSPGPPSNQPQHF.

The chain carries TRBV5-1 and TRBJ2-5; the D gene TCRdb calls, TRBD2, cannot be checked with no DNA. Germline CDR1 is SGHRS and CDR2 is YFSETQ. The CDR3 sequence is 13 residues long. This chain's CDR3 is CASSLGLGETQYF.

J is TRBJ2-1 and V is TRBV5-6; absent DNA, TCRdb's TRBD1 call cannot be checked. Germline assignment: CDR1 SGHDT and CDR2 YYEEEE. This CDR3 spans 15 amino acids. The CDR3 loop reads CASSLGGAGLNEQFF.

The CDR3 protein is CSLLDTRTSTDTQYF. V is TRBV20-1 and J is TRBJ2-3. This CDR3 has 15 amino acids. Germline CDR1 reads DFQATT; CDR2 reads SNEGSKA (reference sequence).

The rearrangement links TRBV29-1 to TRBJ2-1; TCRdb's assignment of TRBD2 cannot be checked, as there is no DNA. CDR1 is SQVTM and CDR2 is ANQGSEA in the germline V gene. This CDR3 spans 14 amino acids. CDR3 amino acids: CSVDKTSGYNEQFF.

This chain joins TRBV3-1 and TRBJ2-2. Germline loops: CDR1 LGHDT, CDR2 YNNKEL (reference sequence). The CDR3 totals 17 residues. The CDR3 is CASSQDLGQAYTGELFF.

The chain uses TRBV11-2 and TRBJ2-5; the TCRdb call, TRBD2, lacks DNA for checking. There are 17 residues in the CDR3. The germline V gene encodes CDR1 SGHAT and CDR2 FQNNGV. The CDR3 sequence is CASSPIAGARNQETQYF.

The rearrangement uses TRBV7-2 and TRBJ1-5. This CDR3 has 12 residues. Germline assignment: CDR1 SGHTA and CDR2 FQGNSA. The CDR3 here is CASSSSQQPQHF.

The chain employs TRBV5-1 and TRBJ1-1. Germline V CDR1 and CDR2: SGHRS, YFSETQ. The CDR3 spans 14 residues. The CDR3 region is CASSFPDTNTEAFF.

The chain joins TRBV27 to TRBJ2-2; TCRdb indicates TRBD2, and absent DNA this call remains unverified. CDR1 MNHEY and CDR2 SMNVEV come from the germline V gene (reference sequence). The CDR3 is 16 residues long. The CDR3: CASSLTAGALTGELFF.

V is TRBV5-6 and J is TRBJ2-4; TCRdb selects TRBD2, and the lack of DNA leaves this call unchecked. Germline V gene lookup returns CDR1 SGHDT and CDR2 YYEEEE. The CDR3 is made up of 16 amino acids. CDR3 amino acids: CASSLYEGVVKNIQYF. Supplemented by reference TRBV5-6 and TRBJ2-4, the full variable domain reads DAGVTQSPTHLIKTRGQQVTLRCSPKSGHDTVSWYQQALGQGPQFIFQYYEEEERQRGNFPDRFSGHQFPNYSSELNVNALLLGDSALYLCASSLYEGVVKNIQYFGAGTRLSVL.

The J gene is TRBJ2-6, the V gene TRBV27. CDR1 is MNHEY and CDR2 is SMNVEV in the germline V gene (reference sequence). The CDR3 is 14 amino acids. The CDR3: CASSANPGANVLTF. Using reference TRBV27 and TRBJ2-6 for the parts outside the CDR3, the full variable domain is EAQVTQNPRYLITVTGKKLTVTCSQNMNHEYMSWYRQDPGLGLRQIYYSMNVEVTDKGDVPEGYKVSRKEKRNFPLILESPSPNQTSLYFCASSANPGANVLTFGAGSRLTVL.

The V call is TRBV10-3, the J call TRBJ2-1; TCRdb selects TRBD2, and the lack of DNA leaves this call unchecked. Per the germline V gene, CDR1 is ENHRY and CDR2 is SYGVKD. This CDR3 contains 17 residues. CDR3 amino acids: CATRASGNSLAGGEQFF.

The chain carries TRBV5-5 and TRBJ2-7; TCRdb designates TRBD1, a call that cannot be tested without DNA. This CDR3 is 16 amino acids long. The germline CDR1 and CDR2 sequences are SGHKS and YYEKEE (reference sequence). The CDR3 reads CASSWGDRIETYEQYF.

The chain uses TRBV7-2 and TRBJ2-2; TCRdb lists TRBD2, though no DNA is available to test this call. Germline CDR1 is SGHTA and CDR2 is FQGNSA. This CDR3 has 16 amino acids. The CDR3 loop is CASSFLAGSNTGELFF.

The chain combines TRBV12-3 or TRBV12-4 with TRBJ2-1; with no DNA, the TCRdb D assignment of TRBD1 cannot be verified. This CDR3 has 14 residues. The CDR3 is CASSLAAGRNEQFF.

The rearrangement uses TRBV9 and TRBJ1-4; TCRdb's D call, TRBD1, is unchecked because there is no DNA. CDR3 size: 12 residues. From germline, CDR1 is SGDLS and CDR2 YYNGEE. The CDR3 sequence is CASRGLGEKLFF.